This passage covers 17 T cell receptor beta chains from one sample sequenced in a study of T cells in localized non-small cell lung cancer. Sequenced by immunoSEQ multiplex PCR; TCRdb stores in-frame clones only, minus some. The sample lists nearly 40,000 clones, around 87% occurring once. The source was peripheral blood, collected before any cancer treatment. These receptors came from a man aged 18 to 49 with stage I lung adenocarcinoma.

V gene TRBV4-2 combines with J gene TRBJ2-7, with a tentative D call TRBD1 (8 bases). This CDR3 region has 16 residues. CDR1 LGHNA and CDR2 YNFKEQ come from the germline V gene. V dropped 5 bases and J dropped 3 bases, with 20 bases sitting between them. The CDR3 DNA is TGTGCCAGCAGCTATACGGGGGGACAGGATAACTACGAGCAGTACTTC. Its protein product is CASSYTGGQDNYEQYF.

This chain uses TRBV21-1 with TRBJ2-6. TRBV21-1 is a known pseudogene. The CDR3 has 14 amino acids. The CDR3 bases are TGTGCCAGCGGTACGGACTCTGGGGCCAACGTCCTGACTTTC. Protein: CASGTDSGANVLTF.

The table lists this clone with a few counts. This sequence joins TRBV11-2 and TRBJ1-2; TRBD1 is a possible D gene (5 bases). V was cut by 4 bases and J by 5 bases, with 14 bases left in between. The CDR3 covers 14 residues. In germline, CDR1 is SGHAT, CDR2 FQNNGV. CDR3 loop: CASSSLLKGYGYTF. The DNA for the CDR3 is TGTGCCAGCAGCTCGCTACTTAAGGGGTATGGCTACACCTTC.

This clone was observed a single time. The chain links TRBV7-3 to TRBJ1-1; 8 bases map to TRBD1. Germline CDR1 SGHTA, CDR2 FQGTGA. The CDR3 spans 17 residues. Trimming took 5 bases from V and 0 from J; bases not matched to a gene: 11. DNA for the CDR3: TGTGCCAGCAGCGGTGACAGGGGAGGGCAGTTGAACACTGAAGCTTTCTTT. Translated, it gives CASSGDRGGQLNTEAFF. Full variable domain (remainder filled in from reference TRBV7-3 and TRBJ1-1): GAGVSQTPSNKVTEKGKYVELRCDPISGHTALYWYRQSLGQGPEFLIYFQGTGAADDSGLPNDRFFAVRPEGSVSTLKIQRTERGDSAVYLCASSGDRGGQLNTEAFFGQGTRLTVV.

This chain links TRBV4-3 with TRBJ2-5; the match to TRBD2 covers 12 bases. The V gene's germline CDR1 is LGHNA and CDR2 YSLEER. The CDR3 is made up of 17 amino acids. Trimming took 0 bases from V and 5 from J; bases not matched to a gene: 7. Here the CDR3 reads CASSQDASGGEAETQYF. The DNA of the CDR3 is TGCGCCAGCAGCCAAGACGCTAGCGGGGGGGAGGCGGAGACCCAGTACTTC.

The chain employs TRBV11-2 and TRBJ2-6; D is undetermined. Trimming removed 2 bases from V and 3 bases from J, with 8 bases in between. CDR1 and CDR2 (germline): SGHAT, FQNNGV. This CDR3 region has 15 residues. This CDR3 is CASSLMRSGANVLTF. In DNA form, the CDR3 reads TGTGCCAGCAGCTTAATGCGGAGTGGGGCCAACGTCCTGACTTTC.

This clone was picked up one time. The chain is built from TRBV19 and TRBJ2-5; D is unresolved. CDR1 LNHDA and CDR2 SQIVND come from the germline V gene (reference sequence). This CDR3 comprises 13 residues. Deletions cut 4 bases from V and 5 bases from J, with 11 bases between. The CDR3 DNA reads TGTGCCAGTAGTACGCCCCCTATGGAGACCCAGTACTTC. It is translated as CASSTPPMETQYF.

The rearrangement joins TRBV6-1 to TRBJ1-5, with 7 positions matching TRBD1. Germline-derived CDR1 and CDR2 are MNHNS and SASEGT. This CDR3 is 17 amino acids long. The trim removed 2 bases at V and 2 bases at J, leaving 9 bases unmatched. CDR3 nucleotides: TGTGCCAGCAGTGAACCCAGGGGGGTAAATCGCAATCAGCCCCAGCATTTT. It translates to CASSEPRGVNRNQPQHF.

The CDR3 sequence: CASSALGQSNQPQHF. The CDR3 region has the DNA TGTGCCAGTAGTGCCTTGGGACAGAGCAATCAGCCCCAGCATTTT. The chain is built from TRBV19 and TRBJ1-5; 7 nucleotides agree with TRBD1. Trimming at V came to 5 bases and at J to 1 base, leaving 5 bases not matched to a gene. The germline V gene encodes CDR1 LNHDA and CDR2 SQIVND (reference sequence). CDR3 length: 15 amino acids.

This chain joins TRBV6-6 and TRBJ1-1; 7 bases match TRBD1. Trimming at V came to 0 bases and at J to 0 bases, leaving 1 base not matched to a gene. Germline V lookup: CDR1 MNHNY, CDR2 SVGAGI (reference sequence). The CDR3 is 15 residues long. In nucleotides, the CDR3 is TGTGCCAGCAGTTACTCGACAGGGATGAACACTGAAGCTTTCTTT. Protein sequence: CASSYSTGMNTEAFF.

This chain connects TRBV5-1 to TRBJ1-4; 8 nucleotides agree with TRBD1. The CDR3 consists of 13 residues. Per the germline V gene, CDR1 is SGHRS and CDR2 is YFSETQ. V shed 6 bases and J 7 bases; nucleotides not matched to a gene: 5. The DNA of the CDR3 is TGCGCCAGCACTGCAGGGGGCCGTGAAAAACTGTTTTTT. It encodes CASTAGGREKLFF.

The V call is TRBV18, the J call TRBJ1-1; 8 bases map to TRBD1. With 3 bases clipped from V and 0 bases from J, the junction kept 6 bases outside the gene matches. Germline CDR1 KGHSH, CDR2 LQKENI. This CDR3 contains 16 residues. CDR3 in amino acids: CASSPASGGVNTEAFF. CDR3 DNA: TGTGCCAGCTCACCGGCTTCAGGGGGCGTGAACACTGAAGCTTTCTTT.

This clone has just one count. The rearrangement uses TRBV5-1 and TRBJ2-1; TRBD1 aligns across 10 bases. There are 14 residues in the CDR3. The germline V gene encodes CDR1 SGHRS and CDR2 YFSETQ. Trimming at V came to 4 bases and at J to 6 bases, leaving 4 bases not matched to a gene. The CDR3 DNA sequence: TGCGCCAGCAGCGGCAGGACAGGGGGCAATGAGCAGTTCTTC. As protein: CASSGRTGGNEQFF.

The rearrangement uses TRBV4-3 and TRBJ1-3; no clear D gene. The CDR3 has 16 amino acids. Germline CDR1 is LGHNA and CDR2 is YSLEER. V shed 0 bases and J shed 1 base, with 10 bases lying between them. Here the CDR3 reads CASSQDRGLSGNTIYF. CDR3 DNA sequence: TGCGCCAGCAGCCAAGATCGGGGATTGTCTGGAAACACCATATATTTT.

This clone was observed a handful of times. The V and J genes are TRBV30 and TRBJ1-2; TRBD1 agrees at 8 bases. V shed 3 bases and J 4 bases; nucleotides not matched to a gene: 4. CDR1 and CDR2 from the germline V gene are GTSNPN and SVGIG (reference sequence). This CDR3 has 13 residues. CDR3 bases: TGTGCCTGGAGGGTACAGGGGGGCTATGGCTACACCTTC. Amino acid sequence: CAWRVQGGYGYTF.

The chain combines TRBV9 with TRBJ2-7, with D possibly being TRBD1 or TRBD2 (6 bases each). This CDR3 comprises 14 residues. Trimming took off 1 base at V and 6 bases at J, with 14 bases between the two ends. CDR1 SGDLS and CDR2 YYNGEE come from the germline V gene. Here the CDR3 reads CASSVSGGRSEQYF. The CDR3 DNA sequence: TGTGCCAGCAGCGTATCCGGGGGCCGCTCCGAGCAGTACTTC.

The rearrangement joins TRBV5-1 to TRBJ1-1; D possibly corresponds to TRBD1 (6 bases). Per germline, CDR1 SGHRS and CDR2 YFSETQ. Trimming shortened V by 0 bases and J by 1 base, and 10 bases separated the two germline ends. The CDR3 spans 15 residues. CDR3 sequence reads: CASSLDGRGNTEAFF. CDR3 nucleotides: TGCGCCAGCAGCTTGGATGGCAGGGGGAACACTGAAGCTTTCTTT. The variable domain in full, completed from reference TRBV5-1 and TRBJ1-1, reads KAGVTQTPRYLIKTRGQQVTLSCSPISGHRSVSWYQQTPGQGLQFLFEYFSETQRNKGNFPGRFSGRQFSNSRSEMNVSTLELGDSALYLCASSLDGRGNTEAFFGQGTRLTVV.